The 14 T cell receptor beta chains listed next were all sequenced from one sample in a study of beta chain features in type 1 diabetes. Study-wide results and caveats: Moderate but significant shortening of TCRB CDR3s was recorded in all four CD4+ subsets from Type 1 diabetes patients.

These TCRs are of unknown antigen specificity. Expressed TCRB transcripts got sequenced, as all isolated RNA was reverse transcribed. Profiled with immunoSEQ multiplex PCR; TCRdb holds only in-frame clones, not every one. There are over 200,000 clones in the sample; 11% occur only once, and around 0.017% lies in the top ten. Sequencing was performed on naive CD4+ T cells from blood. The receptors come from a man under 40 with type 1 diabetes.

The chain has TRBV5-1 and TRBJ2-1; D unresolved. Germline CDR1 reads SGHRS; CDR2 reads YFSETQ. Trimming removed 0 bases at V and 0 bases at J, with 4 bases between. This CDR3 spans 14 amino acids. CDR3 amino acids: CASSLGSSYNEQFF. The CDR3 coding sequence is TGCGCCAGCAGCTTGGGCAGCTCCTACAATGAGCAGTTCTTC.

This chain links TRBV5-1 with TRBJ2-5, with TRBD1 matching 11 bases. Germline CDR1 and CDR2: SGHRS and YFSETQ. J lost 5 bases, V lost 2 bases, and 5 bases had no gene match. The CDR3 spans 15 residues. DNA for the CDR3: TGCGCCAGCAGCTTCGGGGACAGGGGGATGGAGACCCAGTACTTC. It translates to CASSFGDRGMETQYF. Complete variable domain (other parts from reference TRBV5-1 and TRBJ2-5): KAGVTQTPRYLIKTRGQQVTLSCSPISGHRSVSWYQQTPGQGLQFLFEYFSETQRNKGNFPGRFSGRQFSNSRSEMNVSTLELGDSALYLCASSFGDRGMETQYFGPGTRLLVL.

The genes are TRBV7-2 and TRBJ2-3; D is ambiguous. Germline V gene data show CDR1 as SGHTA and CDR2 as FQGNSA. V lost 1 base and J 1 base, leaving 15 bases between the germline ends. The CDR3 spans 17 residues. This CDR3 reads CASSLVLLSSGTDTQYF. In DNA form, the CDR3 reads TGTGCCAGCAGCTTAGTGCTTCTTAGTTCGGGCACAGATACGCAGTATTTT.

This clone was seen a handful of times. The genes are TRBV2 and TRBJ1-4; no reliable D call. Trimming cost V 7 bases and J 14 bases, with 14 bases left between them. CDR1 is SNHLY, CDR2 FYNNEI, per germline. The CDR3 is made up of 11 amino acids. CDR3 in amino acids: CASIRTTRLFF. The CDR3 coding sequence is TGTGCCAGCATTAGGACTACGAGGCTGTTTTTT. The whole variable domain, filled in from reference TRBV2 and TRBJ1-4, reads EPEVTQTPSHQVTQMGQEVILRCVPISNHLYFYWYRQILGQKVEFLVSFYNNEISEKSEIFDDQFSVERPDGSNFTLKIRSTKLEDSAMYFCASIRTTRLFFGSGTQLSVL.

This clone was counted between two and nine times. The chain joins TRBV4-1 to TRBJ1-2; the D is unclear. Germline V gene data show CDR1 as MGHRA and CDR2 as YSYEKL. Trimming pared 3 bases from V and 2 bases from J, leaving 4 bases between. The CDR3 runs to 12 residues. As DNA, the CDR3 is TGCGCCAGCAGCCACTTCAACTATGGCTACACCTTC. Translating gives CASSHFNYGYTF.

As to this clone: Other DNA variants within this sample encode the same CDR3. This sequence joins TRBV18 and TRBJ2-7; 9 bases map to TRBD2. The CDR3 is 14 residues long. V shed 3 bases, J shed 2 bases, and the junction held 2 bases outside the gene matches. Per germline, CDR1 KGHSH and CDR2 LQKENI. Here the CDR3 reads CASSPSSGAYEQYF. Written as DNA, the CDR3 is TGTGCCAGCTCACCGTCTAGCGGGGCCTACGAGCAGTACTTC.

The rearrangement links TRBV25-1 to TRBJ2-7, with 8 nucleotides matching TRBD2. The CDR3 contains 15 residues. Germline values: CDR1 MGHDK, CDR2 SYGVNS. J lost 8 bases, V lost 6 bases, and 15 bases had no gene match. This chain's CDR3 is CASSRPGLVSGKQYF. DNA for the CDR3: TGTGCCAGCAGCCGCCCGGGACTAGTCAGTGGGAAGCAGTACTTC.

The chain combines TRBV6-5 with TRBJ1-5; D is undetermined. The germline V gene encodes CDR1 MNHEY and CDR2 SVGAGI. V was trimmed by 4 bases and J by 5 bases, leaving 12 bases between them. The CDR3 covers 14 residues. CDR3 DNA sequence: TGTGCCAGCAGTTGGGGAGCCCATGATCAGCCCCAGCATTTT. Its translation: CASSWGAHDQPQHF.

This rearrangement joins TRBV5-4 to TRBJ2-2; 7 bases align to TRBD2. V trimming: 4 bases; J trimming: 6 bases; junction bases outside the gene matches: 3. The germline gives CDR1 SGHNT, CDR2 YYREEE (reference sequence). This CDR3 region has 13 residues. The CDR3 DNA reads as TGTGCCAGCAGCCGGGCGGGGGCCGGGGAGCTGTTTTTT. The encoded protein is CASSRAGAGELFF.

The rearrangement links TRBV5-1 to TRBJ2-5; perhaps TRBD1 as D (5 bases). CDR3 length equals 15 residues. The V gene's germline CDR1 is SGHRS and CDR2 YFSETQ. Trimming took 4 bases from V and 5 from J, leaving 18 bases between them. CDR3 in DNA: TGCGCCAGCAGCCCCTACAGTGAGAAGGGGGAGACCCAGTACTTC. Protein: CASSPYSEKGETQYF.

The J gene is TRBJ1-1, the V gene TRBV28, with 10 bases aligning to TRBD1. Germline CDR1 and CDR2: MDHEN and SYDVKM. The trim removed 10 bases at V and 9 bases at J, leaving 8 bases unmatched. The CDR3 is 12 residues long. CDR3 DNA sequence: TGTGCCACCGGGGGGGACAGGGGAAAAGCTTTCTTT. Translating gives CATGGDRGKAFF.

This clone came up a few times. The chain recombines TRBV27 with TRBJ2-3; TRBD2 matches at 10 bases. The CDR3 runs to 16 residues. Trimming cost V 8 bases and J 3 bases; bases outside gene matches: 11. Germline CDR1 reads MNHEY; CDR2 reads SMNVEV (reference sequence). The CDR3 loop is CASSPGGSGGTDTQYF. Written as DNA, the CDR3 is TGTGCCAGCTCCCCTGGTGGTAGCGGGGGGACAGATACGCAGTATTTT.

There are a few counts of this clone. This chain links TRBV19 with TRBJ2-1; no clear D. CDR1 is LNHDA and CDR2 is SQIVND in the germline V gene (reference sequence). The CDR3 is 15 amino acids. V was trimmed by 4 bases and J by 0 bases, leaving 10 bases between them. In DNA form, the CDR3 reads TGTGCCAGTAGTAGCCCTCCGGGCTCCTACAATGAGCAGTTCTTC. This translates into CASSSPPGSYNEQFF.

The CDR3 sequence: CASGSFGLIQYF. The CDR3, as DNA: TGTGCTAGTGGTTCATTCGGACTGATTCAGTACTTC. This chain uses TRBV12-5 with TRBJ2-4, with D perhaps TRBD2 (5 bases). V was pared by 4 bases and J by 10 bases, with 11 bases between. CDR3 length: 12 amino acids. Germline V gene sequence: CDR1 LGHNT, CDR2 FRNRAP. Full variable domain (remainder filled in from reference TRBV12-5 and TRBJ2-4): DARVTQTPRHKVTEMGQEVTMRCQPILGHNTVFWYRQTMMQGLELLAYFRNRAPLDDSGMPKDRFSAEMPDATLATLKIQPSEPRDSAVYFCASGSFGLIQYFGAGTRLSVL.